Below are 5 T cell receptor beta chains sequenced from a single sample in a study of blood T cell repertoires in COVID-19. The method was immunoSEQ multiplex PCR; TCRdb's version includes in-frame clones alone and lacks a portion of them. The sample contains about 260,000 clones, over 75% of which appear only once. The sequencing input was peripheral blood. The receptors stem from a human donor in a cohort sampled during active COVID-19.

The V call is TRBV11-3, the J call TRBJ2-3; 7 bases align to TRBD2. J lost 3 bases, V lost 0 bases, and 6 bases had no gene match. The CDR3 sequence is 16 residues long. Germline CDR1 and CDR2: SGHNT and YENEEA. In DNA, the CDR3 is TGTGCCAGCAGCTTAGATGGCGGGAGAAGGACAGATACGCAGTATTTT. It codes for CASSLDGGRRTDTQYF.

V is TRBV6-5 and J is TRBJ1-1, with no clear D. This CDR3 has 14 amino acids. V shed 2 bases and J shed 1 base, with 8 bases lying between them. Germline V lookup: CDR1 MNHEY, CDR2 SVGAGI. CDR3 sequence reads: CASSYSGENTEAFF. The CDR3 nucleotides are TGTGCCAGCAGTTACAGCGGGGAGAACACTGAAGCTTTCTTT.

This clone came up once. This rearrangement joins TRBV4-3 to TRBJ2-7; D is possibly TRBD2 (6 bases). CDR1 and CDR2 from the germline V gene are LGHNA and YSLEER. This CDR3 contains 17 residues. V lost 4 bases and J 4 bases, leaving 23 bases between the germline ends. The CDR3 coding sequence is TGCGCCAGCAGCCTTCTATTCCGGGGGACGCTCACTTACGAGCAGTACTTC. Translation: CASSLLFRGTLTYEQYF.

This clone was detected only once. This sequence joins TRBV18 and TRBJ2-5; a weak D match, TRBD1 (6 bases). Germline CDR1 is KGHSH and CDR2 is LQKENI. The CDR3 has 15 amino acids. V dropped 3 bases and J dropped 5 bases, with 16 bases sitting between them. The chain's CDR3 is CASSPPVTGLETQYF. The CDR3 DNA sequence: TGTGCCAGCTCACCTCCAGTGACAGGATTGGAGACCCAGTACTTC. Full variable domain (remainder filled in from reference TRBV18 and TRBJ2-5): NAGVMQNPRHLVRRRGQEARLRCSPMKGHSHVYWYRQLPEEGLKFMVYLQKENIIDESGMPKERFSAEFPKEGPSILRIQQVVRGDSAAYFCASSPPVTGLETQYFGPGTRLLVL.

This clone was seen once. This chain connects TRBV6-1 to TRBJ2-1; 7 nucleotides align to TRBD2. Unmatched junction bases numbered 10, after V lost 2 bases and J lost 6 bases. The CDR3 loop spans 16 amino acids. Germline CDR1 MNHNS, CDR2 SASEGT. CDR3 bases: TGTGCCAGCAGTGAACGTGGGCGGGAGTCGGGCAATGAGCAGTTCTTC. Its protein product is CASSERGRESGNEQFF.